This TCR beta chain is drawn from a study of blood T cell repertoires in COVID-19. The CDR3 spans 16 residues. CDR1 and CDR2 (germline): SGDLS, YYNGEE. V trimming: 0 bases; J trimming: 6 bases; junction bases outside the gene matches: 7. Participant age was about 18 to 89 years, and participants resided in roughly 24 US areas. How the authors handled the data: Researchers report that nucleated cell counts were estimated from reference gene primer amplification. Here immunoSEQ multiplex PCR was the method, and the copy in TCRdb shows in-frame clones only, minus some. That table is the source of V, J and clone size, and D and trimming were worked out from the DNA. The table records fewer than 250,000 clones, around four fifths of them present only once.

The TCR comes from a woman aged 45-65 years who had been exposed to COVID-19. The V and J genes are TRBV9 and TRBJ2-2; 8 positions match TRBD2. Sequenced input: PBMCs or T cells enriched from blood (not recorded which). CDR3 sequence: CASSVAAGGLPGELFF. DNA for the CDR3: TGTGCCAGCAGCGTAGCGGCGGGGGGCCTCCCCGGGGAGCTGTTTTTT. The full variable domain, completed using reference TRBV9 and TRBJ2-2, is DSGVTQTPKHLITATGQRVTLRCSPRSGDLSVYWYQQSLDQGLQFLIQYYNGEERAKGNILERFSAQQFPDLHSELNLSSLELGDSALYFCASSVAAGGLPGELFFGEGSRLTVL.